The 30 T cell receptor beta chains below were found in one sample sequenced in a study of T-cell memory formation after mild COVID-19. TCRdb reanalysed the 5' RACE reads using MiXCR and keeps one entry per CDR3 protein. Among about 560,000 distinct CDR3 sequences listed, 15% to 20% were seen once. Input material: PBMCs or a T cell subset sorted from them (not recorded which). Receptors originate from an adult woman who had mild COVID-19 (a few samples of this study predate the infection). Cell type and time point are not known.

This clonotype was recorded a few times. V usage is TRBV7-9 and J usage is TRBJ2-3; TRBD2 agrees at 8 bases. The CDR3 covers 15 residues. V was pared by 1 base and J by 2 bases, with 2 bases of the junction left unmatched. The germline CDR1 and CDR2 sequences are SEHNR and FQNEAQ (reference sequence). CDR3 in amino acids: CASSLEAGATDTQYF. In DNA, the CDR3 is TGTGCCAGCAGCTTAGAAGCGGGGGCCACAGATACGCAGTATTTT.

CDR3 in amino acids: CASSPRGAGGETQYF. The CDR3 nucleotides read TGTGCCAGCAGCCCCCGGGGAGCGGGAGGAGAGACCCAGTACTTC. This rearrangement joins TRBV7-3 to TRBJ2-5, with TRBD2 matching over 9 bases. With V trimmed by 5 bases and J by 4 bases, 8 bases remained unmatched. Germline lookup yields CDR1 SGHTA and CDR2 FQGTGA. The CDR3 sequence is 15 residues long. The complete variable domain, with remaining parts taken from reference TRBV7-3 and TRBJ2-5, reads GAGVSQTPSNKVTEKGKYVELRCDPISGHTALYWYRQSLGQGPEFLIYFQGTGAADDSGLPNDRFFAVRPEGSVSTLKIQRTERGDSAVYLCASSPRGAGGETQYFGPGTRLLVL.

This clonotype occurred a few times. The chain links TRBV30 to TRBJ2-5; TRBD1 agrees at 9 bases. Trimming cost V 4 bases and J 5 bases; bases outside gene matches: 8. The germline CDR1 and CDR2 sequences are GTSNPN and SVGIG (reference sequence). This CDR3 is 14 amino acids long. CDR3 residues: CAWNRGLIEETQYF. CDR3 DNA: TGTGCCTGGAACAGGGGGCTCATTGAGGAGACCCAGTACTTC.

The CDR3 sequence is CASSLGGLAGVMAGELFF. CDR3 in DNA: TGTGCCAGCAGTTTAGGGGGACTAGCGGGAGTGATGGCCGGGGAGCTGTTTTTT. The V call is TRBV12-3 or TRBV12-4, the J call TRBJ2-2; 14 nucleotides line up with TRBD2. There are 18 residues in the CDR3. The ends lost 1 base at V and 6 bases at J; junction bases unmatched: 7.

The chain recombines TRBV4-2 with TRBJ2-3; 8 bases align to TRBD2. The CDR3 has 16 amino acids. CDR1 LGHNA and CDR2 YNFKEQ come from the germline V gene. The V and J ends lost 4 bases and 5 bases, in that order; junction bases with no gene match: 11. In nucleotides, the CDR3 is TGTGCCAGCAGCCCTGGGGAGCGGGAGAGTAAAGATACGCAGTATTTT. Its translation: CASSPGERESKDTQYF.

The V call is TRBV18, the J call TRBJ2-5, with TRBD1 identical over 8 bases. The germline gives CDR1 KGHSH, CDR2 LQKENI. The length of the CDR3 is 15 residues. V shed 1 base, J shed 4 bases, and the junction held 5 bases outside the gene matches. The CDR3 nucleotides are TGTGCCAGCTCACCACGGACAGGGAGCGGAGAGACCCAGTACTTC. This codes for CASSPRTGSGETQYF.

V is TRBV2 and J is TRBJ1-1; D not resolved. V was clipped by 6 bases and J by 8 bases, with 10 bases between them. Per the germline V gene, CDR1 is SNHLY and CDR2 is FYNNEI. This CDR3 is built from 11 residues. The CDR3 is CASRWEVEAFF. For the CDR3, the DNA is TGTGCCAGCAGATGGGAGGTCGAAGCTTTCTTT.

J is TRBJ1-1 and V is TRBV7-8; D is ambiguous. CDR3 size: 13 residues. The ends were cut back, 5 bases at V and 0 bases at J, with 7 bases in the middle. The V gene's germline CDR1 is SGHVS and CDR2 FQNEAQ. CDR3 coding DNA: TGTGCCAGCAGCCCCTTTTTGAACACTGAAGCTTTCTTT. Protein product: CASSPFLNTEAFF.

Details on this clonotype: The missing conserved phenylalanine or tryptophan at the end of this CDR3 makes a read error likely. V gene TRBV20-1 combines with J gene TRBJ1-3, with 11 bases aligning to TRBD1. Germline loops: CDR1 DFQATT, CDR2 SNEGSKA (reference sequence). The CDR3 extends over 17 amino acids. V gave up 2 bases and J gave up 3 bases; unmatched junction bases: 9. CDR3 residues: CSARRPGQGVGGNTIYS. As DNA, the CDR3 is TGCAGTGCTAGACGCCCGGGACAGGGGGTGGGTGGAAACACCATATATTCT.

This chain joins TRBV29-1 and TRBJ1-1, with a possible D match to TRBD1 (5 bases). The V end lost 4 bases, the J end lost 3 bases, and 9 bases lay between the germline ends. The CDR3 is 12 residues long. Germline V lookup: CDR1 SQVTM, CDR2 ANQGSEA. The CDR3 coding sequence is TGCAGCGTTGCTGACAGCTACACTGAAGCTTTCTTT. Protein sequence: CSVADSYTEAFF.

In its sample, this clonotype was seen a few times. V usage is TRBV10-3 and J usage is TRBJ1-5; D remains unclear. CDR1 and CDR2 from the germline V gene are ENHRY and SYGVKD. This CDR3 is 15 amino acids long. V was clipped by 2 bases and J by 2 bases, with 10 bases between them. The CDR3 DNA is TGTGCCATCAGTGAGAATTGGCAGGGCAATCAGCCCCAGCATTTT. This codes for CAISENWQGNQPQHF.

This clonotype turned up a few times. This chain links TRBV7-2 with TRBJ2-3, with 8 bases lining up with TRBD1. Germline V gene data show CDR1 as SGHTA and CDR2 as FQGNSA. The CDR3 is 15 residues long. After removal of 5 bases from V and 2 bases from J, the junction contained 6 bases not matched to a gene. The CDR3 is CASSLVQGATDTQYF. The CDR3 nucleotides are TGTGCCAGCAGCCTCGTGCAGGGGGCCACAGATACGCAGTATTTT. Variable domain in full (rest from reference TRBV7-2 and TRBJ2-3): GAGVSQSPSNKVTEKGKDVELRCDPISGHTALYWYRQSLGQGLEFLIYFQGNSAPDKSGLPSDRFSAERTGGSVSTLTIQRTQQEDSAVYLCASSLVQGATDTQYFGPGTRLTVL.

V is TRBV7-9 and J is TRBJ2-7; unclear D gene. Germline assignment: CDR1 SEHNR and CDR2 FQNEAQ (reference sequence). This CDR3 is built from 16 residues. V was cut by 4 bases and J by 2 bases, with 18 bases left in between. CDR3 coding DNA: TGTGCCAGCAGCTCTACGGGCAGAACCCTAACCTACGAGCAGTACTTC. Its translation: CASSSTGRTLTYEQYF.

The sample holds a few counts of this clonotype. For the CDR3, the DNA is TGTGCCAGCAGCCACTTGGGCTCTGGGGCCAACGTCCTGACTTTC. The encoded protein is CASSHLGSGANVLTF. The chain recombines TRBV3-1 with TRBJ2-6; D is ambiguous. CDR3 length: 15 residues. V lost 3 bases and J lost 0, with 6 bases in between. Germline CDR1 reads LGHDT; CDR2 reads YNNKEL (reference sequence).

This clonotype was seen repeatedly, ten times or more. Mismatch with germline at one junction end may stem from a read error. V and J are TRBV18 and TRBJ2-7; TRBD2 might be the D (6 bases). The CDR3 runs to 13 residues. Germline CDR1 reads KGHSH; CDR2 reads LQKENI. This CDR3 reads CASSPGTGREQYF. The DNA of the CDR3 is TGCGCCAGCAGCCCGGGGACTGGCCGCGAGCAGTACTTC.

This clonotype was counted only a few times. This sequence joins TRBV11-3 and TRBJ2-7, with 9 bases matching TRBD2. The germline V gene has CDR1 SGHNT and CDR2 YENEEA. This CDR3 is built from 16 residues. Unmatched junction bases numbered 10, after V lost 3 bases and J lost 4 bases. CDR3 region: CASSLMLGTSRYEQYF. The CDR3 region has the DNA TGTGCCAGCAGCTTGATGCTCGGGACTAGCCGGTACGAGCAGTACTTC.

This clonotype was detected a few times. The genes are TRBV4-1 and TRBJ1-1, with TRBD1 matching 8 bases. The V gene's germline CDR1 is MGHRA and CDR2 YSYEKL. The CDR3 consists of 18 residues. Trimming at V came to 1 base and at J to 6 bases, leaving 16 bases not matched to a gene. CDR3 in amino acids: CASSQGEGHTPGGPEAFF. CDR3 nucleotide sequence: TGCGCCAGCAGCCAAGGGGAGGGACACACCCCAGGGGGCCCTGAAGCTTTCTTT.

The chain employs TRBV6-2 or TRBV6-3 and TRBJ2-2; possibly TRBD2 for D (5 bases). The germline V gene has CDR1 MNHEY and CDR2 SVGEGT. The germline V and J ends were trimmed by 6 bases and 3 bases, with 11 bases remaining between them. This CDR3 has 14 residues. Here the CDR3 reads CASREVADTGELFF. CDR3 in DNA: TGTGCCAGCAGGGAGGTAGCCGACACCGGGGAGCTGTTTTTT.

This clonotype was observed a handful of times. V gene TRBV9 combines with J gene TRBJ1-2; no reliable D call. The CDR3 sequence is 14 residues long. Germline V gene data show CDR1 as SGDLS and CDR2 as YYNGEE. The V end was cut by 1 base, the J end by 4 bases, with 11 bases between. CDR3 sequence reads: CASSVNTGSYGYTF. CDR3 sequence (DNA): TGTGCCAGCAGCGTAAATACGGGGAGCTATGGCTACACCTTC.

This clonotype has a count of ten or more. As DNA, the CDR3 is TGTGCCAGCAGCTTATCGCAGGGTCCTCCCTACGAGCAGTACTTC. As protein: CASSLSQGPPYEQYF. This chain links TRBV7-6 with TRBJ2-7, with a possible D match to TRBD1 (5 bases). CDR1 is SGHVS and CDR2 is FNYEAQ in the germline V gene. This CDR3 comprises 15 residues. V was shortened by 2 bases and J by 2 bases, with 13 bases between the two germline ends.

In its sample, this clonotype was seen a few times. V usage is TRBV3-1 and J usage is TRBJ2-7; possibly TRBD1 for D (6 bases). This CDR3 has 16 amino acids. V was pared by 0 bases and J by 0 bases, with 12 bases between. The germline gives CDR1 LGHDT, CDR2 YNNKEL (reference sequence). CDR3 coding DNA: TGTGCCAGCAGCCAAGATCCGGCGACAGGCTCCTACGAGCAGTACTTC. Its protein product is CASSQDPATGSYEQYF.

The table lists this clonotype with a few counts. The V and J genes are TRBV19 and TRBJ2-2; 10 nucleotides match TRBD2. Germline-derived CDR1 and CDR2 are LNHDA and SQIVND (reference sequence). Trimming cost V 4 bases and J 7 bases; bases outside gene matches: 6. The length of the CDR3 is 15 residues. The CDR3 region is CASSTTSGRNGELFF. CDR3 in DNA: TGTGCCAGTAGTACGACTAGCGGGCGTAACGGGGAGCTGTTTTTT.

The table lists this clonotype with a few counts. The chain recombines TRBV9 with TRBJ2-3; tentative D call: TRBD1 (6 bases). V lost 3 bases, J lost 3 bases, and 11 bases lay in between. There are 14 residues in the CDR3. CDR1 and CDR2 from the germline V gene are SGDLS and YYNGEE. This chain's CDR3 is CASSANDRTDTQYF. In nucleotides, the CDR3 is TGTGCCAGCAGCGCAAATGACAGGACAGATACGCAGTATTTT.

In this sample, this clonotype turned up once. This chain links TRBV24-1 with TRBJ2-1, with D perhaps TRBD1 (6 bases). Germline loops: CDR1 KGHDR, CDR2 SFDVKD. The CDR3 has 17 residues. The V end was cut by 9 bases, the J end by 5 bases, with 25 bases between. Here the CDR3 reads CATQTTGLADRNNEQFF. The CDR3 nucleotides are TGTGCCACCCAGACCACAGGGCTAGCCGACCGGAACAATGAGCAGTTCTTC.

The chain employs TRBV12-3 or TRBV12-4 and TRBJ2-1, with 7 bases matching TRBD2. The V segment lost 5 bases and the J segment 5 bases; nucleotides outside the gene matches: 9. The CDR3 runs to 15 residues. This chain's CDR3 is CASSLWRGNHNEQFF. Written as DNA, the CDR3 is TGTGCCAGCAGTCTCTGGCGGGGGAACCACAATGAGCAGTTCTTC.

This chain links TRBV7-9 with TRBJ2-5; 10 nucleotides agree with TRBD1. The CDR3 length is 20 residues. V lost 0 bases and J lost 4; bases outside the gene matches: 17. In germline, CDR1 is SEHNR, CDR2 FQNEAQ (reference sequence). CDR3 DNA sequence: TGTGCCAGCAGCTTAGCTCCCGGGACAGGGGCTCTATCGGTCCGAGAGACCCAGTACTTC. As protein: CASSLAPGTGALSVRETQYF.

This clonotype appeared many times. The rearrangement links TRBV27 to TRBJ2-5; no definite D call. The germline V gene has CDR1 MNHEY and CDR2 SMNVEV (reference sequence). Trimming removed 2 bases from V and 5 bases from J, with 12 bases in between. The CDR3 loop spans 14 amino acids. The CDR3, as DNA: TGTGCCAGCAGTTTAATGGCAGGTGGGGAGACCCAGTACTTC. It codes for CASSLMAGGETQYF.

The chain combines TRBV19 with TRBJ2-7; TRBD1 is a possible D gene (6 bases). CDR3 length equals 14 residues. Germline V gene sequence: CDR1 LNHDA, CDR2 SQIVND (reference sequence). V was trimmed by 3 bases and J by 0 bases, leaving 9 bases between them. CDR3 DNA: TGTGCCAGTAGTATGACAGGAGACTCCTACGAGCAGTACTTC. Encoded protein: CASSMTGDSYEQYF.

The CDR3 coding sequence is TGCGCCAGCAGCCCCAGCGGCCAGGGGGCCTTAGCCAAAAACATTCAGTACTTC. This encodes CASSPSGQGALAKNIQYF. The V call is TRBV5-1, the J call TRBJ2-4; 8 bases are shared with TRBD1. The CDR3 has 18 residues. With V trimmed by 4 bases and J by 0 bases, 12 bases remained unmatched. Germline V CDR1 and CDR2: SGHRS, YFSETQ.

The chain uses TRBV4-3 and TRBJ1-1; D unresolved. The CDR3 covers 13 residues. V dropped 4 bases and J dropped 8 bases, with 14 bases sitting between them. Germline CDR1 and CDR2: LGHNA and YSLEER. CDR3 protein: CASSPVAGREAFF. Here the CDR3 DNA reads TGCGCCAGCAGCCCGGTGGCTGGGAGGGAAGCTTTCTTT.